The 18 T cell receptor beta chains reported below all come from one sample, sequenced in a study of OX40 agonist ivuxolimab in advanced cancers. Assay: immunoSEQ multiplex PCR; the TCRdb copy retains only in-frame clones and omits some. This table has 60,000 to 80,000 clones, 81% appearing once. The material was CD4+ or CD8+ T cells sorted from blood, obtained in a trial of the OX40 agonist ivuxolimab. The receptor source for this set is an adult with an advanced solid tumor such as melanoma, head and neck, liver or kidney cancer.

The chain employs TRBV5-4 and TRBJ2-7; 8 positions agree with TRBD2. The CDR3 is 14 amino acids. CDR1 and CDR2 from the germline V gene are SGHNT and YYREEE (reference sequence). Trimming at V came to 3 bases and at J to 6 bases, leaving 8 bases not matched to a gene. This chain's CDR3 is CASSSGGRGPEQYF. Here the CDR3 DNA reads TGTGCCAGCAGCTCGGGGGGGCGGGGCCCCGAGCAGTACTTC.

This clone has just one count. The chain carries TRBV7-8 and TRBJ1-5, with D possibly being TRBD1 (6 bases). V was trimmed by 5 bases and J by 4 bases, leaving 12 bases between them. Per germline, CDR1 SGHVS and CDR2 FQNEAQ. The CDR3 is made up of 14 amino acids. CDR3 DNA: TGTGCCAGCAGCGGCAGGGGATTTAATCAGCCCCAGCATTTT. It is translated as CASSGRGFNQPQHF.

V usage is TRBV5-5 and J usage is TRBJ2-7; no definite D call. Trimming stripped 2 bases from V and 5 bases from J, with 14 bases between. Germline CDR1 and CDR2: SGHKS and YYEKEE (reference sequence). The CDR3 has 14 residues. CDR3 sequence (DNA): TGTGCCAGCAGCTTAGGGAAGGGTTCCCACGAGCAGTACTTC. Protein product: CASSLGKGSHEQYF.

The rearrangement links TRBV7-9 to TRBJ2-7; TRBD1 might be the D (6 bases). V lost 2 bases to trimming and J lost 0 bases, with 8 bases between them. Germline CDR1 SEHNR, CDR2 FQNEAQ (reference sequence). The CDR3 loop spans 14 amino acids. The CDR3 DNA is TGTGCCAGCAGCTTACAGGGGTTCTCCTACGAGCAGTACTTC. This sequence encodes CASSLQGFSYEQYF.

The chain couples TRBV6-5 to TRBJ1-1; TRBD1 matches 7 bases. From germline, CDR1 is MNHEY and CDR2 SVGAGI. Trimming at V came to 0 bases and at J to 5 bases, leaving 6 bases not matched to a gene. The CDR3 has 15 residues. The CDR3 sequence: CASSYSQRGRTEAFF. In DNA form, the CDR3 reads TGTGCCAGCAGTTACTCGCAAAGGGGGCGAACTGAAGCTTTCTTT.

The chain joins TRBV5-1 to TRBJ2-7; D may be TRBD2 (5 bases). This CDR3 has 14 residues. The germline V gene has CDR1 SGHRS and CDR2 YFSETQ. V lost 2 bases to trimming and J lost 2 bases, with 11 bases between them. For the CDR3, the DNA is TGCGCCAGCAGCTTAGCGGCGGCACCCTACGAGCAGTACTTC. Translation gives CASSLAAAPYEQYF.

This clone is deemed medium-sized. The chain links TRBV2 to TRBJ1-1; D perhaps matches TRBD1 (6 bases). The length of the CDR3 is 14 residues. Trimming cost V 5 bases and J 4 bases, with 14 bases left between them. The germline V gene encodes CDR1 SNHLY and CDR2 FYNNEI. This chain's CDR3 is CASSYTEGGTEAFF. DNA for the CDR3: TGTGCCAGCAGTTACACTGAGGGGGGCACTGAAGCTTTCTTT.

This chain joins TRBV19 and TRBJ1-2; unclear D gene. The V and J ends lost 6 bases and 8 bases respectively, with 22 bases between them. This CDR3 has 15 amino acids. Germline CDR1 and CDR2: LNHDA and SQIVND (reference sequence). The CDR3 sequence: CASSPRAPPFGGYTF. The CDR3 nucleotides read TGTGCCAGTAGCCCTAGGGCACCGCCGTTCGGGGGCTACACCTTC. Full variable domain (outside the CDR3, taken from reference TRBV19 and TRBJ1-2): DGGITQSPKYLFRKEGQNVTLSCEQNLNHDAMYWYRQDPGQGLRLIYYSQIVNDFQKGDIAEGYSVSREKKESFPLTVTSAQKNPTAFYLCASSPRAPPFGGYTFGSGTRLTVV.

The chain is built from TRBV29-1 and TRBJ1-1; D gene unclear. Germline CDR1 reads SQVTM; CDR2 reads ANQGSEA. V gave up 4 bases and J gave up 5 bases, with 8 bases separating them. The CDR3 extends over 11 amino acids. CDR3 DNA: TGCAGCGTTGCCGTAGAGACTGAAGCTTTCTTT. Amino acid sequence: CSVAVETEAFF.

The chain carries TRBV9 and TRBJ1-6; 7 bases fit TRBD1. With 4 bases clipped from V and 0 bases from J, the junction kept 4 bases outside the gene matches. Germline V lookup: CDR1 SGDLS, CDR2 YYNGEE. The CDR3 loop spans 16 amino acids. The CDR3 DNA is TGTGCCAGCAGCACACAGGGGAGCTCCTATAATTCACCCCTCCACTTT. It codes for CASSTQGSSYNSPLHF.

The chain is built from TRBV10-2 and TRBJ2-5, with D perhaps assigned TRBD1 or TRBD2 (5 bases each). The CDR3 has 16 amino acids. Deletions cut 6 bases from V and 4 bases from J, with 21 bases between. The germline gives CDR1 WSHSY, CDR2 SAAADI. The CDR3 DNA reads as TGCGCCAGCAGAGATGGGGTTGGGACCACACGAGAGACCCAGTACTTC. This sequence encodes CASRDGVGTTRETQYF.

The chain links TRBV6-1 to TRBJ2-1; D might be TRBD2 (5 bases). This CDR3 region has 13 residues. The germline gives CDR1 MNHNS, CDR2 SASEGT. V dropped 1 base and J dropped 12 bases, with 13 bases sitting between them. CDR3 residues: CASSEGGLAPQFF. The DNA for the CDR3 is TGTGCCAGCAGTGAAGGCGGGTTGGCCCCGCAGTTCTTC.

In its sample, this clone was seen many times. This specimen includes other DNA sequences encoding the same CDR3. The chain couples TRBV11-2 to TRBJ2-1; D gene uncertain. V lost 0 bases, J lost 6 bases, and 6 bases lay in between. The CDR3 runs 13 residues. CDR1 SGHAT and CDR2 FQNNGV come from the germline V gene. This chain's CDR3 is CASSLDVGNEQFF. CDR3 DNA sequence: TGTGCCAGCAGCTTAGATGTGGGCAATGAGCAGTTCTTC. The full variable domain, with the rest looked up from reference TRBV11-2 and TRBJ2-1, is EAGVAQSPRYKIIEKRQSVAFWCNPISGHATLYWYQQILGQGPKLLIQFQNNGVVDDSQLPKDRFSAERLKGVDSTLKIQPAKLEDSAVYLCASSLDVGNEQFFGPGTRLTVL.

CDR3 sequence reads: CASSSPGQGTGELFF. Here the CDR3 DNA reads TGCGCCAGCAGCTCGCCGGGACAGGGGACCGGGGAGCTGTTTTTT. This chain joins TRBV5-1 and TRBJ2-2; the match to TRBD1 covers 10 bases. With 3 bases clipped from V and 5 bases from J, the junction kept 4 bases outside the gene matches. CDR1 SGHRS and CDR2 YFSETQ come from the germline V gene. The CDR3 consists of 15 residues.

As concerns this clone: Different DNA sequences within this sample yield the same CDR3. The genes are TRBV28 and TRBJ1-4; 10 bases are shared with TRBD1. The CDR3 runs to 14 residues. The junction had 6 bases not matched to a gene; V was cut back by 6 bases and J by 8 bases. Germline V gene lookup returns CDR1 MDHEN and CDR2 SYDVKM. The CDR3 coding sequence is TGTGCCAGCAGCCGGGGACAGGGGCGGGAAAAACTGTTTTTT. It is translated as CASSRGQGREKLFF.

The table lists this clone with a count of one. The gene calls are TRBV5-1 and TRBJ2-7, with D tentatively TRBD1 (7 bases). This CDR3 has 16 amino acids. V was pared by 0 bases and J by 6 bases, with 19 bases between. Germline CDR1 reads SGHRS; CDR2 reads YFSETQ. This chain's CDR3 is CASSLARGGGISEQYF. The CDR3, as DNA: TGCGCCAGCAGCTTGGCCCGCGGAGGGGGCATCTCCGAGCAGTACTTC.

The chain is built from TRBV5-4 and TRBJ2-1, with 8 bases that match TRBD2. The CDR3 has 16 amino acids. With V trimmed by 2 bases and J by 4 bases, 8 bases remained unmatched. Germline lookup yields CDR1 SGHNT and CDR2 YYREEE (reference sequence). The CDR3 coding sequence is TGTGCCAGCAGCTTTAGGTCCGGCGGGAGGTACAATGAGCAGTTCTTC. It specifies CASSFRSGGRYNEQFF.

This chain links TRBV5-1 with TRBJ1-2; D not resolved. Trimming shortened V by 4 bases and J by 8 bases, and 12 bases separated the two germline ends. This CDR3 has 12 amino acids. Germline V gene sequence: CDR1 SGHRS, CDR2 YFSETQ. CDR3: CASSVSFYGYTF. CDR3 bases: TGCGCCAGCAGCGTCTCTTTTTACGGCTACACCTTC.